Sequencing of this T cell receptor beta chain was carried out in a study of blood T cell repertoires in COVID-19 (dated by TCRdb to 2020 to 2021). Study-level background: Collaborator samples came from the United States, Italy and Spain and covered acute and convalescent phases of COVID-19. The material from the prospective study consisted of cDNA or gDNA derived from T cells, B-cell-depleted T cells, or PBMCs. The dataset comprised deeply sampled blood TCRbeta repertoires from subjects exposed to, actively infected with, or recovered from COVID-19. The repertoires were made available in a free public database intended to serve as a resource for research on the immune response to SARS-CoV-2. Samples were obtained from the ongoing ImmuneRACE study (first 160 participants) and from about 1,300 subjects provided by 6 global collaborators. The sample metadata nearly always contained a de-identified subject ID, COVID-19 status, age in years and sex. Where HLA class I and class II types were available, the types were taken from metadata supplied by the sample provider, not from assay-based typing. What the authors observed across the whole study: Clinical and demographic metadata were provided uncurated, with the amount varying by source and participant.

Each collaborating institution followed its own protocols to collect whole blood in K2EDTA tubes. For TCRbeta analysis, collaborators shipped samples in one of three forms: frozen whole blood, isolated PBMCs, or DNA extracted from either of those sample types. TCRbeta CDR3 regions were amplified from genomic DNA using the immunoSEQ Assay, a bias-controlled multiplex PCR. For the original study's pipeline: Nucleated cell counts per sample were estimated from amplification of reference gene primers within the assay. Sequence reads were collapsed and filtered to measure the absolute abundance of every unique TCRbeta CDR3 rearrangement. Productive Simpson clonality was computed per sample as the square root of Simpson's diversity index over productive rearrangements. This immuneACCESS table, as held by TCRdb, lists in-frame sequences with V and J called but not all clones. Of the missing ones, under half trace to an unresolved V gene in checked studies; the others have no known cause. Clone size and the V and J calls come from that table; the DNA yielded D and trimming. For this sample there are around 100,000 clones; more than 65% appear just once. The ten largest clones take up approximately 6.7% of the sample.

V is reduced by 0 bases and J by 4 bases, leaving a spacing of 13 bases between them. The CDR3 covers 15 residues, taking in both the cysteine and the phenylalanine. The entry retains the CDR3 DNA only, 45 bases that are in frame from base 1. Reading the germline V gene gives CDR1 SGDLS and CDR2 YYNGEE. On this clone itself: The specificity of this receptor is unknown. No much larger clonotype is one base removed from it; base qualities were not supplied.

The TCR sequence derives from a man in his fifties or sixties with acute or convalescent COVID-19. The specimen sequenced was peripheral blood. The receptor chain draws on TRBV9 and TRBJ1-1; the D gene lacks a confident call. The bases read TGTGCCAGCAGCGTAGCCAGTATTCGTGGCACTGAAGCTTTCTTT. It is translated as CASSVASIRGTEAFF.